A selection of T cell receptor beta chains follows, all from one sample in a study of blood T cell repertoires in COVID-19. Repertoires were generated with immunoSEQ multiplex PCR, while TCRdb's copy carries only in-frame clones and drops some. The sample shows approximately 400,000 clones, approximately 90% of them seen only once. Sequenced sample: PBMCs or T cells enriched from blood (not recorded which). All receptors derive from a woman between 40 and 50 years old who had been exposed to COVID-19. CDR3s include the opening cysteine and the closing phenylalanine or tryptophan. A D gene is named only where the DNA matches it firmly.

CDR3 | D | V | length
CASSVERVGEGEQFF | - | TRBV9 | 15
CASSQVGGLAEYF | TRBD2 | TRBV3-1/TRBV3-2 | 13
CASSPGQGANYGYTF | TRBD1 | TRBV7-9 | 15
CASASGQNSGNTIYF | - | TRBV19 | 15
CASSLVGTGGLLEAFF | TRBD1 | TRBV7-9 | 16
CATSRGPGTGDTQYF | TRBD1 | TRBV15 | 15
CASSPGETQYF | - | TRBV18 | 11
CASSRQKQETQYF | - | TRBV19 | 13
CASSPNEGDEQYF | - | TRBV5-5 | 13
CASSNPGDYGYTF | - | TRBV25-1 | 13
CASNPRAGANTIYF | - | TRBV6-5 | 14
CSGSANYGYTF | - | TRBV20-1 | 11
CASSQNLGAGAVTQYF | - | TRBV3-1/TRBV3-2 | 16
CAISRIGESGYTF | - | TRBV10-3 | 13
CASSLVQGYYGYTF | - | TRBV7-2 | 14
CATSRDPGRQGRYVPYEQYF | TRBD1 | TRBV15 | 20
CASCRATTNEKLFF | - | TRBV10-2 | 14
CASSGGTGSFYEQYF | TRBD1 | TRBV10-1 | 15
CASSPAVNTEAFF | - | TRBV5-1 | 13
CAWSGGGSNQPQHF | - | TRBV30 | 14
CASSYQITDTQYF | - | TRBV6-5 | 13
CASSMLRTGGYEQYF | TRBD1 | TRBV19 | 15
CASSFAGSYGYTF | - | TRBV27 | 13
CASSRIKGGNTEAFF | - | TRBV3-1/TRBV3-2 | 15
CATGDLPNYGYTF | - | TRBV6-6 | 13
CASRPQGPNSPLHF | TRBD1 | TRBV27 | 14
CASRPSGRAHNEQFF | TRBD2 | TRBV6-6 | 15
CATQRGGSNTGELFF | TRBD2 | TRBV24-1 | 15
CASSSRTSRSYEQYF | TRBD2 | TRBV5-5 | 15
CASKWDSLNTEAFF | - | TRBV18 | 14
CASSQETGVPETQYF | TRBD1 | TRBV3-1/TRBV3-2 | 15
CASSTSRGEKLFF | - | TRBV19 | 13
CASSRTGGNFYEQYF | TRBD1 | TRBV6-5 | 15
CASSQPGTAIIF | - | TRBV4-3 | 12
CASSLQTSATDTQYF | TRBD2 | TRBV7-2 | 15
CASSRGAGNTIYF | - | TRBV18 | 13
CASSLAGGVYTQYF | TRBD2 | TRBV2 | 14
CAIRQGAFTEAFF | TRBD1 | TRBV11-3 | 13
CAWSPPRGGRSSYNSPLHF | - | TRBV30 | 19
CASSRQGGYNQPQHF | - | TRBV6-5 | 15
CASSSHGQVGQPQHF | TRBD1 | TRBV5-1 | 15
CASSMGAGSQSYGYTF | - | TRBV5-1 | 16
CASSLQGADYGYTF | TRBD1 | TRBV5-6 | 14
CSAGQSEAFF | - | TRBV20-1 | 10
CASSSPRTSGNTGELFF | TRBD2 | TRBV9 | 17
CASSSGTGFLGNTIYF | TRBD1 | TRBV11-2 | 16
CATGPPGGRGTGELFF | TRBD1 | TRBV24-1 | 16
CASSFSGGLYNEQFF | TRBD2 | TRBV7-9 | 15
CASSPRDRDNNEQFF | TRBD1 | TRBV19 | 15
CSASRQGRNYNYGYTF | TRBD1 | TRBV20-1 | 16
CATSTRQDLANYGYTF | - | TRBV15 | 16
CSVVSGNTGELFF | - | TRBV29-1 | 13
CASSLGGSGNTIYF | - | TRBV11-3 | 14
CASSLGLALYEQYF | - | TRBV5-1 | 14